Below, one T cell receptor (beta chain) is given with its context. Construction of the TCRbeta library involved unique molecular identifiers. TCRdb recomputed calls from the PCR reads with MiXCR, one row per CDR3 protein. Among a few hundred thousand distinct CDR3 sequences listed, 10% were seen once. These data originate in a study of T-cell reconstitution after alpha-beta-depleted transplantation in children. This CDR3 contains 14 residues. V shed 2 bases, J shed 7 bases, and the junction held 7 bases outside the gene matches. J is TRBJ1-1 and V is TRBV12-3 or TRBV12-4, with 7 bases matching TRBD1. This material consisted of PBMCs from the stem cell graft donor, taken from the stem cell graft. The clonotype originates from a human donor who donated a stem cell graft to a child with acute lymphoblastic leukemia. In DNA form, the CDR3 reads TGTGCCAGCAGTTTAATAGGGGGCGAGAGTGAAGCTTTCTTT. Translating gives CASSLIGGESEAFF.